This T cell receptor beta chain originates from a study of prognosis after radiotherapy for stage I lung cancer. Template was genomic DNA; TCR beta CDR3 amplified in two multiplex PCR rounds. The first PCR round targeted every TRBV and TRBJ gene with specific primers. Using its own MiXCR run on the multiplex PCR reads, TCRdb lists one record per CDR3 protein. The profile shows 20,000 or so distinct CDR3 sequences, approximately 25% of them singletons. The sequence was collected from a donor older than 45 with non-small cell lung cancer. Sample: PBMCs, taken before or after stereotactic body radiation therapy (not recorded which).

The CDR3 spells CASRSERGQSLNYGYTF. The CDR3 DNA reads as TGTGCCAGCAGATCCGAGCGAGGACAGTCGCTAAACTATGGCTACACCTTC. This chain uses TRBV6-1 with TRBJ1-2; TRBD1 is a possible D gene (6 bases). V was trimmed by 6 bases and J by 2 bases, leaving 22 bases between them. Germline V gene sequence: CDR1 MNHNS, CDR2 SASEGT. The CDR3 runs 17 residues.